Listed below are T cell receptor beta chains from one sample, sequenced in a study of T-cell reconstitution after alpha-beta-depleted transplantation in children. One entry per CDR3 protein, called by TCRdb with MiXCR from the PCR reads. The sample has approximately 230,000 distinct CDR3 sequences, roughly 25% seen once. Specimen: PBMCs, collected before TCRalphabeta/CD19-depleted stem cell transplant. The source is a girl aged 2 to 10 with Fanconi anemia, due to receive a stem cell transplant. The CDR3 runs from the conserved cysteine through the conserved F or W. The D gene is left open where the match is weak. For some rows the clone size is stated as once, few or many, or as a class when expanded; others skip it.

J,V,size,D,CDR3
TRBJ1-4,TRBV6-5,NA,NA,CASSYEVPANEKLFF
TRBJ2-1,TRBV2,few,TRBD2,CASSVVAGAPSSYNEQFF
TRBJ1-2,TRBV12-3/TRBV12-4,NA,TRBD1,CASRRQGVYGYTF
TRBJ2-1,TRBV6-5,many,TRBD2,CASSYGAGVSEQFF
TRBJ2-5,TRBV29-1,NA,TRBD2,CSVEGRLAGEETQYF
TRBJ2-5,TRBV25-1,many,TRBD1,CASSALRSRTGDTQYF
TRBJ2-5,TRBV30,many,TRBD2,CAWSHVAGQETQYF
TRBJ2-7,TRBV20-1,once,NA,CSARDLPLDEQYF
TRBJ1-4,TRBV20-1,NA,NA,CSARDFWALEKLFF
TRBJ2-1,TRBV25-1,NA,NA,CASSDYRAYNEQFF
TRBJ2-1,TRBV12-5,NA,NA,CASGPQEVSYNEQFF
TRBJ2-7,TRBV20-1,NA,TRBD2,CSAPSGRAFLVEQYF
TRBJ2-4,TRBV9,NA,TRBD2,CASRGLAGGVKNIQYF
TRBJ2-7,TRBV11-2,many,TRBD2,CASSLHSGRAWYEQYF
TRBJ2-7,TRBV29-1,few,NA,CSVSDSSYEQYF
TRBJ2-7,TRBV29-1,NA,NA,CSVLRLRGGWSYEQYF
TRBJ2-3,TRBV7-2,many,TRBD2,CASSKGRLANTDTQYF
TRBJ2-2,TRBV12-3/TRBV12-4,many,NA,CASSLWGSDTGELFF
TRBJ1-5,TRBV7-9,NA,NA,CASSLARGQPQHF
TRBJ2-1,TRBV12-3/TRBV12-4,NA,NA,CASSPAYAEQFF
TRBJ2-3,TRBV29-1,many,NA,CSVVTGTDTQYF
TRBJ2-7,TRBV12-3/TRBV12-4,NA,TRBD2,CASSATSGTLSEQYF
TRBJ2-7,TRBV20-1,many,NA,CSARAYEQYF
TRBJ1-5,TRBV29-1,many,TRBD1,CSVGQGINQPQHF
TRBJ2-5,TRBV25-1,many,TRBD1,CASSEVRAGGIQETQYF
TRBJ1-1,TRBV29-1,few,NA,CSAKRPQGEGTEAFF
TRBJ2-7,TRBV5-5,many,NA,CASSWSTATYEQYF
TRBJ1-5,TRBV2,few,NA,CASSVWAHQPQHF
TRBJ2-5,TRBV20-1,few,NA,CSRTGHTKETQYF
TRBJ2-7,TRBV15,few,NA,CATSRVAVAGYEQYF
TRBJ1-2,TRBV29-1,few,TRBD1,CSVLTGDQYGYTF
TRBJ2-7,TRBV27,NA,NA,CASSDQQRSTYEQYF
TRBJ2-5,TRBV11-2,few,TRBD2,CASSVAGGREETQYF
TRBJ2-1,TRBV20-1,many,TRBD2,CSARFRLAGGPSSYNEQFF
TRBJ2-7,TRBV14,few,NA,CASSQKSEWGYEQYF
TRBJ2-3,TRBV20-1,few,NA,CSARVPTRRQTDTQYF
TRBJ2-3,TRBV7-9,NA,NA,CASSFFYPDKADTQYF
TRBJ2-7,TRBV29-1,many,TRBD2,CSVRDYREGEQYF
TRBJ1-2,TRBV12-3/TRBV12-4,NA,TRBD1,CASSLRFQGANYGYTF
TRBJ1-5,TRBV2,NA,TRBD1,CERQGADEDQPQHF
TRBJ1-2,TRBV29-1,few,NA,CSVVGEDGYTF
TRBJ1-2,TRBV6-5,few,TRBD1,CASSRQGGSYTF
TRBJ2-5,TRBV29-1,many,NA,CSVESGSETQYF
TRBJ1-5,TRBV20-1,NA,NA,CSAPDSSNQPQHF
TRBJ2-1,TRBV5-1,few,TRBD1,CASSTGQGSSYNEQFF
TRBJ1-5,TRBV4-1,many,TRBD1,CASSQDLGTGNQPQHF
TRBJ2-1,TRBV20-1,NA,TRBD2,CSASDLGTSGNNEQFF
TRBJ2-2,TRBV20-1,few,NA,CSARRPAGELFF
TRBJ2-7,TRBV12-3/TRBV12-4,many,TRBD1,CASSFGTEEYF
TRBJ2-5,TRBV20-1,few,TRBD2,CSARAGGKETQYF
TRBJ2-5,TRBV20-1,many,NA,CSARRGQTQETQYF
TRBJ2-1,TRBV20-1,NA,NA,CSARVPGSDEQFF